This passage covers 28 T cell receptor beta chains from one sample sequenced in a study of blood T cell repertoires in COVID-19. Here immunoSEQ multiplex PCR was the method, and the copy in TCRdb shows in-frame clones only, minus some. The sample gives over 25,000 clones, 85% to 90% of which show up once; roughly a sixth is in the top ten. Specimen: peripheral blood. Receptors were obtained from a woman aged 55 to 70 with active COVID-19.

The chain recombines TRBV4-1 with TRBJ2-1, with TRBD2 matching 14 bases. In germline, CDR1 is MGHRA, CDR2 YSYEKL. The junction had 13 bases not matched to a gene; V was cut back by 5 bases and J by 10 bases. The CDR3 spans 17 residues. This CDR3 reads CASSLGTSGRPLKEQFF. The CDR3 DNA reads as TGCGCCAGCAGCTTAGGGACTAGCGGGAGACCCCTCAAAGAGCAGTTCTTC.

This clone was seen more than once but under ten times. The chain combines TRBV5-6 with TRBJ1-2; 7 bases match TRBD1. This CDR3 region has 13 residues. V was pared by 4 bases and J by 10 bases, with 10 bases of the junction left unmatched. CDR1 SGHDT and CDR2 YYEEEE come from the germline V gene. This CDR3 is CASSPQGWSLYTF. Here the CDR3 DNA reads TGTGCCAGCAGCCCACAGGGGTGGTCCCTCTACACCTTC.

The rearrangement links TRBV20-1 to TRBJ2-3; possible D gene TRBD1, 6 bases. This CDR3 has 15 residues. In germline, CDR1 is DFQATT, CDR2 SNEGSKA (reference sequence). The ends were cut back, 3 bases at V and 0 bases at J, with 13 bases in the middle. The CDR3 here is CSASQTGLSTDTQYF. CDR3 coding DNA: TGCAGTGCTAGTCAGACAGGCCTTAGCACAGATACGCAGTATTTT.

The chain carries TRBV18 and TRBJ1-5; perhaps TRBD1 as D (6 bases). The CDR3 is 15 residues long. The V end lost 3 bases, the J end lost 7 bases, and 16 bases lay between the germline ends. Germline V gene lookup returns CDR1 KGHSH and CDR2 LQKENI. CDR3 residues: CASSPQGNREQPQHF. The CDR3 DNA is TGTGCCAGCTCACCTCAGGGGAATCGGGAACAGCCCCAGCATTTT.

The genes are TRBV2 and TRBJ1-6, with D unresolved. The CDR3 loop spans 13 amino acids. Germline V gene data show CDR1 as SNHLY and CDR2 as FYNNEI. The V end lost 6 bases, the J end lost 8 bases, and 11 bases lay between the germline ends. CDR3 nucleotides: TGTGCCAGCAGGCCTAATGCCTATTCACCCCTCCACTTT. Translating gives CASRPNAYSPLHF.

The chain recombines TRBV3-1 (or the pseudogene TRBV3-2) with TRBJ2-5; no clear D. Germline lookup yields CDR1 LGHDT and CDR2 YNNKEL (reference sequence). CDR3 length equals 11 residues. Trimming left V 5 bases short and J 5 bases short, with 6 bases between. CDR3 sequence reads: CASSYKETQYF. CDR3 nucleotides: TGTGCCAGCAGCTACAAGGAGACCCAGTACTTC.

The chain joins TRBV28 to TRBJ2-5; D uncertain. Per germline, CDR1 MDHEN and CDR2 SYDVKM. The CDR3 totals 15 residues. V lost 3 bases and J lost 0, with 11 bases in between. CDR3 in amino acids: CASSFQRSYQETQYF. The CDR3 region has the DNA TGTGCCAGCAGTTTCCAGCGATCGTACCAAGAGACCCAGTACTTC.

V is TRBV7-6 and J is TRBJ2-1; 9 positions match TRBD2. The ends lost 3 bases at V and 7 bases at J; junction bases unmatched: 7. This CDR3 has 15 amino acids. Germline loops: CDR1 SGHVS, CDR2 FNYEAQ. The CDR3 loop is CASSFFSGSGNEQFF. The CDR3 DNA reads TGTGCCAGCAGCTTCTTTAGCGGGAGTGGTAATGAGCAGTTCTTC.

The rearrangement uses TRBV27 and TRBJ1-1, with 10 bases identical to TRBD1. The CDR3 covers 13 residues. V lost 6 bases to trimming and J lost 7 bases; unmatched junction nucleotides: 5. Germline V gives CDR1 MNHEY, CDR2 SMNVEV (reference sequence). The CDR3 here is CASRRTGGGEAFF. The CDR3 DNA reads TGTGCCAGCAGGAGGACAGGGGGAGGTGAAGCTTTCTTT.

The rearrangement joins TRBV3-1 (or the pseudogene TRBV3-2) to TRBJ2-7; 13 nucleotides align to TRBD2. The CDR3 sequence is 15 residues long. With V trimmed by 1 base and J by 3 bases, 0 bases remained unmatched. From germline, CDR1 is LGHDT and CDR2 YNNKEL (reference sequence). CDR3 amino acids: CASSQGLAGGYEQYF. DNA for the CDR3: TGTGCCAGCAGCCAAGGACTAGCGGGGGGCTACGAGCAGTACTTC.

The rearrangement uses TRBV28 and TRBJ2-7; 8 bases map to TRBD2. Germline V gives CDR1 MDHEN, CDR2 SYDVKM. Trimming cost V 5 bases and J 1 base; bases outside gene matches: 4. The CDR3 is made up of 14 amino acids. CDR3 sequence reads: CASSILAVSYEQYF. Written as DNA, the CDR3 is TGTGCCAGCAGTATACTAGCGGTATCCTACGAGCAGTACTTC.

The chain recombines TRBV9 with TRBJ2-3; TRBD2 aligns across 8 bases. The J segment lost 1 base and the V segment lost 4 bases, leaving 8 bases of the junction unmatched. CDR1 is SGDLS and CDR2 is YYNGEE in the germline V gene. CDR3 length: 16 amino acids. The CDR3 sequence is CASSFTPGGGTDTQYF. The CDR3 DNA reads as TGTGCCAGCAGCTTTACCCCGGGAGGGGGCACAGATACGCAGTATTTT.

In its sample, this clone was seen once. The J gene is TRBJ2-3, the V gene TRBV3-1 (or the pseudogene TRBV3-2), with TRBD2 matching 7 bases. Trimming cost V 1 base and J 4 bases; bases outside gene matches: 5. The length of the CDR3 is 15 residues. Per the germline V gene, CDR1 is LGHDT and CDR2 is YNNKEL (reference sequence). Here the CDR3 reads CASSQVGGRADTQYF. In DNA form, the CDR3 reads TGTGCCAGCAGCCAAGTGGGGGGGAGGGCAGATACGCAGTATTTT.

CDR3 sequence (DNA): TGTGCCAGTAGACCACAGGGGTGGCAGCCCCAGCATTTT. Amino acid sequence: CASRPQGWQPQHF. The genes are TRBV19 and TRBJ1-5, with 7 bases identical to TRBD1. The ends lost 6 bases at V and 7 bases at J; junction bases unmatched: 6. The CDR3 spans 13 residues. Germline loops: CDR1 LNHDA, CDR2 SQIVND (reference sequence).

V gene TRBV5-1 combines with J gene TRBJ2-5; D is uncertain. This CDR3 is built from 15 residues. Trimming took 4 bases from V and 1 from J, leaving 14 bases between them. Germline lookup yields CDR1 SGHRS and CDR2 YFSETQ. In DNA, the CDR3 is TGCGCCAGCAGCCTCAGGCCCGGTTCCCAAGAGACCCAGTACTTC. It yields the protein CASSLRPGSQETQYF.

V is TRBV10-3 and J is TRBJ2-7; TRBD1 matches at 7 bases. The V and J ends lost 11 bases and 3 bases, in that order; junction bases with no gene match: 10. Germline lookup yields CDR1 ENHRY and CDR2 SYGVKD. The CDR3 runs 13 residues. The CDR3: CAVKRDSFYEQYF. The CDR3 coding sequence is TGTGCCGTTAAAAGGGACAGCTTCTACGAGCAGTACTTC.

The rearrangement uses TRBV5-1 and TRBJ2-5; 12 positions match TRBD2. The CDR3 totals 17 residues. Trimming removed 2 bases from V and 7 bases from J; junction bases left unmatched: 12. Germline lookup yields CDR1 SGHRS and CDR2 YFSETQ. The CDR3 region has the DNA TGCGCCAGCAGCTTACCGCTAGCGGGGGGGCCCGGCGGGACCCAGTACTTC. Its protein product is CASSLPLAGGPGGTQYF. Together with reference TRBV5-1 and TRBJ2-5, the CDR3 gives the full variable domain: KAGVTQTPRYLIKTRGQQVTLSCSPISGHRSVSWYQQTPGQGLQFLFEYFSETQRNKGNFPGRFSGRQFSNSRSEMNVSTLELGDSALYLCASSLPLAGGPGGTQYFGPGTRLLVL.

This chain joins TRBV2 and TRBJ2-1, with 9 positions matching TRBD2. This CDR3 contains 16 residues. Per the germline V gene, CDR1 is SNHLY and CDR2 is FYNNEI. The V segment lost 5 bases and the J segment 5 bases; nucleotides outside the gene matches: 10. The CDR3 DNA reads TGTGCCAGCAGTTCACCGAGCGGGAGGATAAACAATGAGCAGTTCTTC. This codes for CASSSPSGRINNEQFF.

The chain is built from TRBV27 and TRBJ2-7, with D possibly being TRBD2 (6 bases). The CDR3 is 17 residues long. Trimming cost V 5 bases and J 3 bases, with 23 bases left between them. Germline V gene sequence: CDR1 MNHEY, CDR2 SMNVEV (reference sequence). The CDR3 loop reads CASSRRPRGMNGYEQYF. CDR3 coding DNA: TGTGCCAGCAGTAGACGCCCCCGGGGGATGAACGGCTACGAGCAGTACTTC.

This rearrangement joins TRBV2 to TRBJ1-3; D is unclear. The CDR3 has 14 amino acids. CDR1 and CDR2 from the germline V gene are SNHLY and FYNNEI. V lost 4 bases, J lost 4 bases, and 11 bases lay in between. The CDR3 here is CASSAGDVGNTIYF. DNA for the CDR3: TGTGCCAGCAGTGCCGGGGATGTGGGAAACACCATATATTTT. Full variable domain (remainder filled in from reference TRBV2 and TRBJ1-3): EPEVTQTPSHQVTQMGQEVILRCVPISNHLYFYWYRQILGQKVEFLVSFYNNEISEKSEIFDDQFSVERPDGSNFTLKIRSTKLEDSAMYFCASSAGDVGNTIYFGEGSWLTVV.

The CDR3 nucleotides are TGTGCCAGCAGCTTGGCCGGGACTAGCGTAAATGAGCAGTTCTTC. Amino acids: CASSLAGTSVNEQFF. The rearrangement links TRBV5-5 to TRBJ2-1, with TRBD2 matching 10 bases. Germline V gene data show CDR1 as SGHKS and CDR2 as YYEKEE (reference sequence). This CDR3 region has 15 residues. V was pared by 0 bases and J by 7 bases, with 4 bases of the junction left unmatched.

V and J are TRBV2 and TRBJ1-3; TRBD1 is a possible D gene (6 bases). From germline, CDR1 is SNHLY and CDR2 FYNNEI. The length of the CDR3 is 14 residues. V was cut by 5 bases and J by 4 bases, with 12 bases left in between. The CDR3 coding sequence is TGTGCCAGCAGTTGGGGACACCTCGGAAACACCATATATTTT. The encoded protein is CASSWGHLGNTIYF.

The table lists this clone with a count of one. The chain is built from TRBV30 and TRBJ2-3; D remains unclear. Germline values: CDR1 GTSNPN, CDR2 SVGIG (reference sequence). V shed 7 bases and J shed 3 bases, with 17 bases lying between them. The CDR3 loop spans 14 amino acids. The CDR3 nucleotides read TGTGCCTCCCGTTTACCCGAACATACAGATACGCAGTATTTT. It is translated as CASRLPEHTDTQYF.

This chain uses TRBV6-5 with TRBJ1-2; TRBD1 is a possible D gene (5 bases). Germline V gives CDR1 MNHEY, CDR2 SVGAGI. The CDR3 contains 11 residues. V was pared by 5 bases and J by 6 bases, with 7 bases between. This CDR3 is CASSQGHGYTF. The DNA for the CDR3 is TGTGCCAGCAGTCAGGGCCATGGCTACACCTTC.

The rearrangement joins TRBV4-1 to TRBJ2-7, with 7 bases fitting TRBD2. Germline CDR1 MGHRA, CDR2 YSYEKL. The CDR3 has 14 amino acids. Losses at the gene ends were 0 bases for V and 4 bases for J; bases not matched to a gene: 3. For the CDR3, the DNA is TGCGCCAGCAGCCAAGAGGCGGGGGTATACGAGCAGTACTTC. This translates into CASSQEAGVYEQYF.

The CDR3 spells CATSDSGRQGFYNEQFF. The CDR3, as DNA: TGTGCCACCAGTGATTCGGGGCGACAGGGTTTCTACAATGAGCAGTTCTTC. The chain uses TRBV24-1 and TRBJ2-1; 7 bases match TRBD1. Germline V CDR1 and CDR2: KGHDR, SFDVKD. This CDR3 has 17 residues. With 2 bases clipped from V and 3 bases from J, the junction kept 9 bases outside the gene matches.

The chain couples TRBV5-5 to TRBJ1-2; 7 bases line up with TRBD1. The CDR3 has 14 amino acids. Germline V lookup: CDR1 SGHKS, CDR2 YYEKEE (reference sequence). Trimming at V came to 0 bases and at J to 7 bases, leaving 6 bases not matched to a gene. The CDR3 protein is CASSLAGPGGGYTF. CDR3 nucleotides: TGTGCCAGCAGCTTGGCCGGGCCAGGGGGTGGCTACACCTTC.

J is TRBJ1-1 and V is TRBV5-1, with TRBD1 matching 7 bases. V lost 2 bases, J lost 4 bases, and 8 bases stayed unmatched. CDR3 length equals 15 residues. From germline, CDR1 is SGHRS and CDR2 YFSETQ. DNA of the CDR3: TGCGCCAGCAGCTTCGGGGGAGACAGGGCCACTGAAGCTTTCTTT. Protein product: CASSFGGDRATEAFF.